This T cell receptor beta chain was documented in a study of Ad26.COV2.S vaccination and SARS-CoV-2 variants. Across the study: Each vaccinee took Ad26.COV2.S intramuscularly, once or twice 56 days apart. Study findings and constraints: Non-spike TCR breadth did not differ much between vaccine and placebo recipients. Total responses of T cells may have been underestimated by the analyses of TCR breadth and depth.

Details on this clone: Its antigen is still unknown.

Treatment here: 15 to 20 received Ad26.COV2.S at low or high dose, single or two shots; about 5 received placebo; per-sample allocation not given. On day 63 after the first injection, vaccine and placebo recipients gave samples. As its vector, the vaccine had Ad26, which expressed Wuhan-strain SARS-CoV-2 spike. Trimming cost V 6 bases and J 0 bases; bases outside gene matches: 5. The CDR3 has 15 residues. Germline values: CDR1 MDHEN, CDR2 SYDVKM. Assay used: immunoSEQ multiplex PCR; TCRdb lists only in-frame clones, some missing. The sample lists 300,000 to 450,000 clones, about 85% occurring once. The starting material was peripheral blood, obtained in a trial of Ad26.COV2.S vaccine versus placebo. The rearrangement links TRBV28 to TRBJ2-7; 10 positions match TRBD1. This receptor was identified in a person aged 18 to 59 who received the Ad26.COV2.S COVID-19 vaccine or a placebo. This chain's CDR3 is CASRGQGSSSYEQYF. Written as DNA, the CDR3 is TGTGCCAGCAGGGGACAGGGGAGTAGCTCCTACGAGCAGTACTTC.